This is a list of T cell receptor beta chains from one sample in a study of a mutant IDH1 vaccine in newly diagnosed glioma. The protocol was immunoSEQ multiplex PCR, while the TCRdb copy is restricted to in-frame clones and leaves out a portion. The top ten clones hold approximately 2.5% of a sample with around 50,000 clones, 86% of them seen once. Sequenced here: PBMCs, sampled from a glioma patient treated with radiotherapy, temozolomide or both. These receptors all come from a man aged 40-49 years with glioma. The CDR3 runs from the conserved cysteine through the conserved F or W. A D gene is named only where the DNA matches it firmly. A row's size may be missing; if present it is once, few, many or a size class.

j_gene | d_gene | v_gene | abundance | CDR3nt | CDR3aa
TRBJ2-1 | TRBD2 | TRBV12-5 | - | TGTGCTAGTGGTTTAGGACTAGCGGGAGGGAATGAGCAGTTCTTC | CASGLGLAGGNEQFF
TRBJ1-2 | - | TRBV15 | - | TGTGCCACCAGCAGAGGACAGAACCTAAACTATGGCTACACCTTC | CATSRGQNLNYGYTF
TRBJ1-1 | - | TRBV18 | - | TGTGCCAGCTCATTTGTCACATCGGACACTGAAGCTTTCTTT | CASSFVTSDTEAFF
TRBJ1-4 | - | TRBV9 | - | TGTGCCAGCAGCGCCCCTTTCTCAGGAGAAAAACTGTTTTTT | CASSAPFSGEKLFF
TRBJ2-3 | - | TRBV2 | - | TGTGCCAGCAGCGAAACTAGTGCTTCAACAGATACGCAGTATTTT | CASSETSASTDTQYF
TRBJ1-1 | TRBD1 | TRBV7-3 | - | TGTGCCAGCAGCTTAACGGACAGGGGGCTAAGGACTGAAGCTTTCTTT | CASSLTDRGLRTEAFF
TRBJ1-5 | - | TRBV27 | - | TGTGCCACAGCGGCTCTTAATCAGCCCCAGCATTTT | CATAALNQPQHF
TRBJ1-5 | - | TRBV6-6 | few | TGTGCCAGCCGGACGGAGAATAGCAATCAGCCCCAGCATTTT | CASRTENSNQPQHF
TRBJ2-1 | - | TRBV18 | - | TGTGCCAGCTCACCACTGGGCGGAAGCTCCTACAATGAGCAGTTCTTC | CASSPLGGSSYNEQFF
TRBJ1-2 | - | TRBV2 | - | TGTGCCAGCAGTGGGGTGGGGCGAGATGGCTACACCTTC | CASSGVGRDGYTF
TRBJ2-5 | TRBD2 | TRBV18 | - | TGTGCCAGCTCACCACGGGCTAGCGGGAGTAAAAAGACCCAGTACTTC | CASSPRASGSKKTQYF
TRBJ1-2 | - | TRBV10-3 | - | TGTGCCATCAACGGGGGGGTAGGGGGAAACTATGGCTACACCTTC | CAINGGVGGNYGYTF
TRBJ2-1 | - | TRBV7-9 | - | TGTGCCAGCAGCTTAGGGCAGGGATTCTACAATGAGCAGTTCTTC | CASSLGQGFYNEQFF
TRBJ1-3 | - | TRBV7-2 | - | TGTGCCAGCAGCCCCAGCTCTGGAAACACCATATATTTT | CASSPSSGNTIYF
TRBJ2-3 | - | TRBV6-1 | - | TGTGCCAGCAGGGGGACCGCTCGCACAGATACGCAGTATTTT | CASRGTARTDTQYF
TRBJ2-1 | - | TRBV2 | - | TGTGCCAGCAGTCAACTAGGGGGCGGGAAGTTCTTC | CASSQLGGGKFF
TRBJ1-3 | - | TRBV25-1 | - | TGTGCCAGCAGTGCCCCGGGGCCTACCTCTGGAAACACCATATATTTT | CASSAPGPTSGNTIYF
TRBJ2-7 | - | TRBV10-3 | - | TGTGCCATCAGCACCCCTAGAACCGGATACAGCGAGCAGTACTTC | CAISTPRTGYSEQYF
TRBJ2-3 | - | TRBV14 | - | TGTGCCAGCAGCCCAAAAGGGGATACGCAGTATTTT | CASSPKGDTQYF
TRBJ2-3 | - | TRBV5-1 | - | TGCGCCAGCAGCTTGGATCCGCGGGGTAGCACAGATACGCAGTATTTT | CASSLDPRGSTDTQYF
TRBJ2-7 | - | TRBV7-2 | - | TGTGCCAGCAGCTTATTGCCTTACGAGCAGTACTTC | CASSLLPYEQYF
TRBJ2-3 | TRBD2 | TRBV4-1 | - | TGCGCCAGCAGCCAGGAAGCGGGAACGCAGTATTTT | CASSQEAGTQYF
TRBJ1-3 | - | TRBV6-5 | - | TGTGCCAGCAGTTACTCCGCAGGCTCTGGAAACACCATATATTTT | CASSYSAGSGNTIYF
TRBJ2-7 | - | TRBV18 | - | TGTGCCAGCTCACCACCCTCCACCGGATCCGCCGAGCAGTACTTC | CASSPPSTGSAEQYF
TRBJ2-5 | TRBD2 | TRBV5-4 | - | TGTGCTAGCGGGACGCAGATCCAAGAGACCCAGTACTTC | CASGTQIQETQYF
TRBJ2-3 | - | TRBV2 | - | TGTGCCAGCAGTTACGACAGGTCCGCTAGCACAGATACGCAGTATTTT | CASSYDRSASTDTQYF
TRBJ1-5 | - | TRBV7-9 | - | TGTGCCAGCAGCTTAGCGGTAAGCGGGGTCGATCAGCCCCAGCATTTT | CASSLAVSGVDQPQHF
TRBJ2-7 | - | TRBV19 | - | TGTGCCAGTAGTATAGGGGACTTACCCTACGAGCAGTACTTC | CASSIGDLPYEQYF
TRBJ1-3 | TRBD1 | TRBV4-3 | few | TGCGCCAGCAGCCAGAAGGGGAAACAGGGGCCCATATATTTT | CASSQKGKQGPIYF
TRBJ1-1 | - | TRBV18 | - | TGTGCCAGCTCCCCTCTCCCGAACACTGAAGCTTTCTTT | CASSPLPNTEAFF
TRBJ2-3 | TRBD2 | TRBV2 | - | TGTGCCAGCAGTGGGACTAGCGGGATCACAGATACGCAGTATTTT | CASSGTSGITDTQYF
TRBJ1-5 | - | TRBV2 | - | TGTGCCAGCAGTGTTGGGTCGGGGTACCAGCCCCAGCATTTT | CASSVGSGYQPQHF
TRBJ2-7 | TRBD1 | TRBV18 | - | TGTGCCAGCTCACCACCCGGGACAGGTACCTACGAGCAGTACTTC | CASSPPGTGTYEQYF
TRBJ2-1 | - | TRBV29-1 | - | TGCAGCGTTGTAAGAGAGACTTCTTACAATGAGCAGTTCTTC | CSVVRETSYNEQFF
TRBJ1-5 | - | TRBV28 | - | TGTGCCAGCAGTTTACTGACGGAGCCCCAGCATTTT | CASSLLTEPQHF
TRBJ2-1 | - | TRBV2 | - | TGTGCCAGCAGTGAATTTACCTACAATGAGCAGTTCTTC | CASSEFTYNEQFF
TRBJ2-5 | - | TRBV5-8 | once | TGTGCCAGCAGCTTGACCGGCCAGATGCTTCAAGAGACCCAGTACTTC | CASSLTGQMLQETQYF
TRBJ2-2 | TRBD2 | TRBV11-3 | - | TGTGCCAGCAGCATAAGCGGGAGGGACACCGGGGAGCTGTTTTTT | CASSISGRDTGELFF
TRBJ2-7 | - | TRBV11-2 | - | TGTGCCAGCAGCTTAGCCCTCTTCGGGTACGAGCAGTACTTC | CASSLALFGYEQYF
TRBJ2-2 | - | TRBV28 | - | TGTGCCAGCAGTTCATTGGGGGTTTACACCGGGGAGCTGTTTTTT | CASSSLGVYTGELFF
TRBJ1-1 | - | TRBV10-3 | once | TGTGCCATCAGTGATAGGACCTTAGGGAACACTGAAGCTTTCTTT | CAISDRTLGNTEAFF
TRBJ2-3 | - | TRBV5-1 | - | TGCGCCAGCAGCCTGGGGGAGCTCGGCACAGATACGCAGTATTTT | CASSLGELGTDTQYF